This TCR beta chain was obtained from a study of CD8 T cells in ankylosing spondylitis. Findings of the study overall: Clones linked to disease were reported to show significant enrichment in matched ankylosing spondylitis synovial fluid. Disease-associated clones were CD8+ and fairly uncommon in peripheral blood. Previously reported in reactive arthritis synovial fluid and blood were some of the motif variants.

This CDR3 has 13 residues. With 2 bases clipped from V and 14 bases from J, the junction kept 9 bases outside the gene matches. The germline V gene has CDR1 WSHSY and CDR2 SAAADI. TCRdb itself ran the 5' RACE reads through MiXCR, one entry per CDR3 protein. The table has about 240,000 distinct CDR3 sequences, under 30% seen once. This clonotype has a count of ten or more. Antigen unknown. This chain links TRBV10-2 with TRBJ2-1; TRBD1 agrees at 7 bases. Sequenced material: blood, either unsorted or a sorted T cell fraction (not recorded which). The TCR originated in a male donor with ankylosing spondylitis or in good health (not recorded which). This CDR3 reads CASSETAGTAEFF. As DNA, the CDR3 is TGCGCCAGCAGTGAGACGGCCGGGACAGCCGAGTTCTTC.